This T cell receptor (beta chain) emerged from a study of blood T cell repertoires in COVID-19. Study overall: Material from acute and convalescent COVID-19 was sourced from the United States, Italy and Spain.

This clone was detected only a few times. Participant ages covered roughly 18 to 90 years across 24 US areas. Participants had their cohort set by participant-reported clinical history. V was trimmed by 2 bases and J by 5 bases, leaving 13 bases between them. The germline CDR1 and CDR2 sequences are SGHTA and FQGNSA. The CDR3 consists of 14 residues. Original data processing: Estimation of nucleated cell counts was performed using reference gene primer amplification. The protocol was immunoSEQ multiplex PCR, while the TCRdb copy is restricted to in-frame clones and leaves out a portion. V and J calls and clone size follow that table, whereas D and trimming were derived from the DNA. The sample includes under 250,000 clones, 82% seen only once; the top ten take approximately 3.1%.

The chain employs TRBV7-2 and TRBJ2-7; D perhaps matches TRBD1 (6 bases). This TCR came from a woman aged 60-75 years who had recovered from COVID-19. Sample: PBMCs or T cells enriched from blood (not recorded which). The CDR3 nucleotides are TGTGCCAGCAGCTTACAACAGGGCTGGAACGAGCAGTACTTC. Its translation is CASSLQQGWNEQYF.